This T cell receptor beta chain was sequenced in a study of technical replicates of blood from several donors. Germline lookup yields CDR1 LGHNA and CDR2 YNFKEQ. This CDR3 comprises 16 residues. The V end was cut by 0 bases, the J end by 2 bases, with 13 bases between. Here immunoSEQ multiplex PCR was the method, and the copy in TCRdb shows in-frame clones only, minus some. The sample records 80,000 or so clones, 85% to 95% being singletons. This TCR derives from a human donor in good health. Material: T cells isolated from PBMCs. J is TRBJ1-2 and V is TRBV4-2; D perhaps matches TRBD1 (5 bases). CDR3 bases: TGTGCCAGCAGCCAAGAACAGACAGCCAAAAACTATGGCTACACCTTC. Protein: CASSQEQTAKNYGYTF.